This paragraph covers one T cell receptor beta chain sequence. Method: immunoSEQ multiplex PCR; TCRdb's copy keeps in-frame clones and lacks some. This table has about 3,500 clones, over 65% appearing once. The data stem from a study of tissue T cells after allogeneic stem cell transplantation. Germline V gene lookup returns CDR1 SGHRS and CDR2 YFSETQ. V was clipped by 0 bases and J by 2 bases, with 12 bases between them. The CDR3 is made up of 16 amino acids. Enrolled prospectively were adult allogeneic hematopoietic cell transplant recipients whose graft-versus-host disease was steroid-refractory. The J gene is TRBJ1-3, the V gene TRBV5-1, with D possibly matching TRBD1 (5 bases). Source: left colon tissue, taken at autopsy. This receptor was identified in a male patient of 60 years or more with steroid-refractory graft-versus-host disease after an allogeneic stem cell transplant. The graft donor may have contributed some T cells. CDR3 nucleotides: TGCGCCAGCAGCTTGGAGGCCGTGGGGGCTGGAAACACCATATATTTT. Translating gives CASSLEAVGAGNTIYF. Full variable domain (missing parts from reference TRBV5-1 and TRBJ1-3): KAGVTQTPRYLIKTRGQQVTLSCSPISGHRSVSWYQQTPGQGLQFLFEYFSETQRNKGNFPGRFSGRQFSNSRSEMNVSTLELGDSALYLCASSLEAVGAGNTIYFGEGSWLTVV.